The 32 T cell receptor beta chains below were found in one sample sequenced in a study of cytomegalovirus exposure and HLA in healthy donors (dated by TCRdb to 2015 to 2018). Receptor amplification or capture employed the immunoSEQ multiplex PCR assay. For the multiplex PCR, a mixture combining 60 forward primers for TCR Vbeta segments and 13 reverse primers for TCR Jbeta segments was used. Sourced from immuneACCESS, this table was stored by TCRdb with only in-frame sequences that have V and J called. A share of the clones is absent; for the studies checked, an unresolved V gene accounts for under half, and the remainder has no known explanation. The sample table holds 150,000 to 200,000 clones, of which roughly 72% were seen once. The biggest ten clones account for 0.9% to 1.1% of the sample. The sequenced sample consisted of PBMCs. The receptors originated from a woman aged 40 to 49 in good health and CMV-seronegative.

The rearrangement uses TRBV7-9 and TRBJ1-5; D possibly corresponds to TRBD1 (5 bases). The germline CDR1 and CDR2 sequences are SEHNR and FQNEAQ (reference sequence). Between the trimmed V and J ends, which lost 5 bases and 11 bases, there was a span of 19 bases. The CDR3 loop spans 14 amino acids. Here the CDR3 DNA reads TGTGCCAGCAGCCCAGGGACTGCTCGGTCAGCCCAGCATTTT. Translating gives CASSPGTARSAQHF.

The chain uses TRBV19 and TRBJ1-1; TRBD1 matches at 8 bases. The CDR3 has 13 residues. Germline loops: CDR1 LNHDA, CDR2 SQIVND (reference sequence). Trimming cost V 5 bases and J 1 base; bases outside gene matches: 0. The CDR3 loop reads CASSGQGNTEAFF. The CDR3 bases are TGTGCCAGTAGTGGACAGGGGAACACTGAAGCTTTCTTT.

The chain recombines TRBV2 with TRBJ2-3, with a possible D match to TRBD2 (5 bases). V dropped 6 bases and J dropped 1 base, with 11 bases sitting between them. The CDR3 extends over 14 amino acids. Germline V CDR1 and CDR2: SNHLY, FYNNEI. In DNA, the CDR3 is TGTGCCAGCAGAGGTGCAGCGGGCACAGATACGCAGTATTTT. This sequence encodes CASRGAAGTDTQYF.

V gene TRBV27 combines with J gene TRBJ2-7, with D unclear. V was pared by 4 bases and J by 2 bases, with 12 bases between. The CDR3 runs to 14 residues. Germline V gene data show CDR1 as MNHEY and CDR2 as SMNVEV (reference sequence). In nucleotides, the CDR3 is TGTGCCAGCAGTTCCCCTTATATTCCCTACGAGCAGTACTTC. Translating it yields CASSSPYIPYEQYF.

The chain links TRBV30 to TRBJ2-3; 10 nucleotides match TRBD1. Germline loops: CDR1 GTSNPN, CDR2 SVGIG (reference sequence). V lost 2 bases to trimming and J lost 13 bases; unmatched junction nucleotides: 12. CDR3 length equals 14 residues. The chain's CDR3 is CAWSPGTGEVREYF. For the CDR3, the DNA is TGTGCCTGGAGTCCTGGGACAGGGGAGGTTCGGGAGTATTTT.

The chain joins TRBV5-8 to TRBJ2-2, with no clear D. The CDR3 totals 14 residues. Germline values: CDR1 SGHTS, CDR2 YDEGEE. V was cut by 2 bases and J by 4 bases, with 9 bases left in between. CDR3 sequence reads: CASSFYSSTGELFF. The CDR3 DNA is TGTGCCAGCAGCTTTTATTCTAGCACCGGGGAGCTGTTTTTT.

V usage is TRBV11-2 and J usage is TRBJ2-7, with D possibly matching TRBD2 (5 bases). With 2 bases removed from V and 2 bases from J, the gap between germline ends came to 10 bases. The germline V gene encodes CDR1 SGHAT and CDR2 FQNNGV. The CDR3 consists of 14 residues. The CDR3 region is CASSLKSGTYEQYF. CDR3 in DNA: TGTGCCAGCAGCTTAAAATCGGGGACCTACGAGCAGTACTTC.

J is TRBJ2-1 and V is TRBV2, with TRBD2 identical over 10 bases. The germline V gene encodes CDR1 SNHLY and CDR2 FYNNEI. CDR3 size: 15 residues. The J segment lost 10 bases and the V segment lost 3 bases, leaving 9 bases of the junction unmatched. The CDR3 loop is CASSDRLAGVGEQFF. The CDR3 region has the DNA TGTGCCAGCAGTGATAGGCTAGCGGGAGTAGGGGAGCAGTTCTTC.

This chain joins TRBV7-3 and TRBJ2-2; 13 nucleotides agree with TRBD2. The germline gives CDR1 SGHTA, CDR2 FQGTGA. J lost 3 bases, V lost 5 bases, and 3 bases had no gene match. The CDR3 spans 16 residues. The chain's CDR3 is CASSLGLAGDTGELFF. Here the CDR3 DNA reads TGTGCCAGCAGCCTCGGACTAGCGGGGGACACCGGGGAGCTGTTTTTT.

This clone was recorded once. The rearrangement links TRBV7-9 to TRBJ2-1; weak D call: TRBD2 (6 bases). V was shortened by 3 bases and J by 0 bases, with 9 bases between the two germline ends. The germline CDR1 and CDR2 sequences are SEHNR and FQNEAQ (reference sequence). This CDR3 contains 15 residues. CDR3 residues: CASSFSSGSYNEQFF. The DNA for the CDR3 is TGTGCCAGCAGCTTTAGTAGCGGCTCCTACAATGAGCAGTTCTTC. The entire variable domain, with the rest obtained from reference TRBV7-9 and TRBJ2-1, is as follows: DTGVSQNPRHKITKRGQNVTFRCDPISEHNRLYWYRQTLGQGPEFLTYFQNEAQLEKSRLLSDRFSAERPKGSFSTLEIQRTEQGDSAMYLCASSFSSGSYNEQFFGPGTRLTVL.

The chain links TRBV11-3 to TRBJ2-5; D perhaps matches TRBD2 (5 bases). Germline V gene lookup returns CDR1 SGHNT and CDR2 YENEEA. The CDR3 is 14 amino acids. The V end lost 3 bases, the J end lost 1 base, and 9 bases lay between the germline ends. DNA for the CDR3: TGTGCCAGCAGCTTCAGGACTCTCCAAGAGACCCAGTACTTC. Translating it yields CASSFRTLQETQYF.

This clone turned up a few times. The V and J genes are TRBV2 and TRBJ1-2; D remains unclear. Germline V gene lookup returns CDR1 SNHLY and CDR2 FYNNEI. This CDR3 comprises 11 residues. Trimming left V 11 bases short and J 4 bases short, with 11 bases between. The CDR3 nucleotides read TGTGCCTCATATGGAGGCTATGGCTACACCTTC. Encoded protein: CASYGGYGYTF. The full variable domain, completed using reference TRBV2 and TRBJ1-2, is EPEVTQTPSHQVTQMGQEVILRCVPISNHLYFYWYRQILGQKVEFLVSFYNNEISEKSEIFDDQFSVERPDGSNFTLKIRSTKLEDSAMYFCASYGGYGYTFGSGTRLTVV.

The genes are TRBV7-8 and TRBJ2-7; 11 bases align to TRBD2. The CDR3 is made up of 15 amino acids. Germline V gives CDR1 SGHVS, CDR2 FQNEAQ. V was clipped by 4 bases and J by 7 bases; unmatched bases: 9. The CDR3 sequence is CASSSGTSGTLEQYF. The CDR3 bases are TGTGCCAGCAGCTCCGGGACTAGCGGTACTCTGGAGCAGTACTTC. The full variable domain, rest sourced from reference TRBV7-8 and TRBJ2-7, is GAGVSQSPRYKVAKRGQDVALRCDPISGHVSLFWYQQALGQGPEFLTYFQNEAQLDKSGLPSDRFFAERPEGSVSTLKIQRTQQEDSAVYLCASSSGTSGTLEQYFGPGTRLTVT.

V gene TRBV5-4 combines with J gene TRBJ2-7; tentative D call: TRBD2 (6 bases). V gave up 2 bases and J gave up 4 bases, with 16 bases separating them. Germline V gene lookup returns CDR1 SGHNT and CDR2 YYREEE (reference sequence). The CDR3 consists of 15 residues. Here the CDR3 DNA reads TGTGCCAGCAGCTTTGGGCGGGATTCGGGGTACGAGCAGTACTTC. Its translation: CASSFGRDSGYEQYF.

J is TRBJ2-2 and V is TRBV6-5; 9 nucleotides agree with TRBD1. The CDR3 sequence is 15 residues long. CDR1 and CDR2 from the germline V gene are MNHEY and SVGAGI. Unmatched junction bases numbered 1, after V lost 0 bases and J lost 5 bases. CDR3 amino acids: CASSYSGTGTGELFF. As DNA, the CDR3 is TGTGCCAGCAGTTACTCGGGGACAGGGACCGGGGAGCTGTTTTTT.

V usage is TRBV30 and J usage is TRBJ1-2; 8 bases line up with TRBD1. After removal of 0 bases from V and 8 bases from J, the junction contained 14 bases not matched to a gene. CDR1 is GTSNPN, CDR2 SVGIG, per germline (reference sequence). The CDR3 runs to 16 residues. CDR3 sequence: CAWSVGPGTGVRGYTF. The CDR3 coding sequence is TGTGCCTGGAGTGTTGGGCCTGGGACAGGTGTGAGAGGCTACACCTTC.

This clone was observed a single time. The rearrangement links TRBV7-6 to TRBJ2-3, with 16 bases identical to TRBD2. Germline CDR1 is SGHVS and CDR2 is FNYEAQ. The V and J ends lost 2 bases and 5 bases, in that order; junction bases with no gene match: 4. This CDR3 is 17 amino acids long. CDR3 in amino acids: CASSLPGTSGRVDTQYF. CDR3 nucleotides: TGTGCCAGCAGCTTACCCGGGACTAGCGGGAGGGTAGATACGCAGTATTTT.

This clone was counted once. The chain couples TRBV7-9 to TRBJ2-2; weak D call: TRBD1 (6 bases). Germline V gene lookup returns CDR1 SEHNR and CDR2 FQNEAQ (reference sequence). Deletions cut 5 bases from V and 4 bases from J, with 14 bases between. CDR3 length: 15 residues. CDR3: CASSPVGAGTGELFF. CDR3 nucleotides: TGTGCCAGCAGCCCTGTGGGGGCCGGCACCGGGGAGCTGTTTTTT. The complete variable domain, with remaining parts taken from reference TRBV7-9 and TRBJ2-2, reads DTGVSQNPRHKITKRGQNVTFRCDPISEHNRLYWYRQTLGQGPEFLTYFQNEAQLEKSRLLSDRFSAERPKGSFSTLEIQRTEQGDSAMYLCASSPVGAGTGELFFGEGSRLTVL.

This clone was counted a few times. The V call is TRBV6-1, the J call TRBJ1-5; no definite D call. The CDR3 length is 13 residues. Trimming pared 4 bases from V and 5 bases from J, leaving 9 bases between. Germline V gene data show CDR1 as MNHNS and CDR2 as SASEGT. The CDR3 is CASSVQTDQPQHF. CDR3 DNA: TGTGCCAGCAGTGTCCAGACTGATCAGCCCCAGCATTTT.

The CDR3 protein is CASSAVVESDTQYF. CDR3 sequence (DNA): TGTGCCAGCAGCGCCGTTGTGGAGTCAGATACGCAGTATTTT. The chain couples TRBV27 to TRBJ2-3, with unresolved D. The length of the CDR3 is 14 residues. In germline, CDR1 is MNHEY, CDR2 SMNVEV (reference sequence). Trimming removed 6 bases at V and 4 bases at J, with 14 bases between.

The V call is TRBV11-2, the J call TRBJ1-1, with TRBD1 as a possible D gene (5 bases). V was pared by 0 bases and J by 1 base, with 15 bases between. This CDR3 contains 17 residues. Germline CDR1 is SGHAT and CDR2 is FQNNGV. The DNA for the CDR3 is TGTGCCAGCAGCTTAGAGGGGCCAGTTCTATCGAACACTGAAGCTTTCTTT. Translated: CASSLEGPVLSNTEAFF.

The genes are TRBV2 and TRBJ2-7; no clear D gene. This CDR3 has 13 amino acids. The germline CDR1 and CDR2 sequences are SNHLY and FYNNEI. Trimming took off 6 bases at V and 5 bases at J, with 14 bases between the two ends. The CDR3 sequence: CASRQLTLDEQYF. In DNA, the CDR3 is TGTGCCAGCAGGCAGCTGACTCTAGACGAGCAGTACTTC.

The chain combines TRBV2 with TRBJ2-2, with 7 bases identical to TRBD2. Trimming cost V 1 base and J 6 bases; bases outside gene matches: 2. The CDR3 extends over 14 amino acids. Germline loops: CDR1 SNHLY, CDR2 FYNNEI. The CDR3 protein is CASSEGLAPGELFF. The CDR3 nucleotides read TGTGCCAGCAGTGAAGGACTAGCCCCCGGGGAGCTGTTTTTT.

The chain joins TRBV5-4 to TRBJ1-2; 8 bases are shared with TRBD1. The CDR3 covers 15 residues. Germline V gives CDR1 SGHNT, CDR2 YYREEE (reference sequence). V dropped 9 bases and J dropped 1; count of bases not matched to a gene: 11. The CDR3 spells CATFMDRALNYGYTF. The CDR3 bases are TGTGCCACCTTCATGGACAGGGCCCTTAACTATGGCTACACCTTC.

This chain links TRBV9 with TRBJ1-2, with TRBD1 identical over 7 bases. Losses at the gene ends were 0 bases for V and 4 bases for J; bases not matched to a gene: 6. Germline V lookup: CDR1 SGDLS, CDR2 YYNGEE. The CDR3 contains 15 residues. CDR3 sequence (DNA): TGTGCCAGCAGCGTAGAGAGGGACAGCCTCTATGGCTACACCTTC. Translating gives CASSVERDSLYGYTF.

The rearrangement joins TRBV10-3 to TRBJ2-3, with a tentative D call TRBD2 (6 bases). Between the trimmed V and J ends, which lost 2 bases and 6 bases, there was a span of 9 bases. The CDR3 runs 13 residues. Germline-derived CDR1 and CDR2 are ENHRY and SYGVKD. CDR3 coding DNA: TGTGCCATCAGTGAGAACCTAGCGGATACGCAGTATTTT. This encodes CAISENLADTQYF.

The V call is TRBV9, the J call TRBJ1-2; no definite D call. This CDR3 is built from 14 residues. CDR1 and CDR2 (germline): SGDLS, YYNGEE. V was trimmed by 0 bases and J by 4 bases, leaving 10 bases between them. The CDR3 DNA sequence: TGTGCCAGCAGCGTAGAGCCAGGCCCCTATGGCTACACCTTC. Its protein is CASSVEPGPYGYTF.

V is TRBV7-9 and J is TRBJ2-2, with 7 bases matching TRBD1. V shed 5 bases and J 0 bases; nucleotides not matched to a gene: 6. There are 16 residues in the CDR3. Germline CDR1 is SEHNR and CDR2 is FQNEAQ (reference sequence). This chain's CDR3 is CASSTRDRPNTGELFF. CDR3 nucleotides: TGTGCCAGCAGCACCAGGGACAGACCGAACACCGGGGAGCTGTTTTTT.

This clone has a handful of counts. This rearrangement joins TRBV29-1 to TRBJ2-5; 10 bases fit TRBD2. This CDR3 contains 15 residues. Trimming removed 0 bases from V and 5 bases from J; junction bases left unmatched: 6. Germline V lookup: CDR1 SQVTM, CDR2 ANQGSEA. CDR3 bases: TGCAGCGTTGAAGATATAGCGGGAGGTGGTGAGACCCAGTACTTC. Translating gives CSVEDIAGGGETQYF.

This clone showed up just a few times. Here the CDR3 reads CASSAVGWGGTEAFF. CDR3 coding DNA: TGTGCCAGCAGCGCGGTGGGCTGGGGAGGCACTGAAGCTTTCTTT. The rearrangement joins TRBV7-9 to TRBJ1-1, with no clear D. The CDR3 runs 15 residues. The V gene lost 5 bases and the J gene lost 4 bases, with 17 bases spanning the gap. Germline V CDR1 and CDR2: SEHNR, FQNEAQ (reference sequence).

V usage is TRBV9 and J usage is TRBJ2-1; the match to TRBD2 covers 8 bases. Germline V gene lookup returns CDR1 SGDLS and CDR2 YYNGEE. V shed 4 bases, J shed 3 bases, and the junction held 9 bases outside the gene matches. This CDR3 contains 16 residues. CDR3 coding DNA: TGTGCCAGCAGCACTCGGCTAGCGGGCCTCTACAATGAGCAGTTCTTC. It specifies CASSTRLAGLYNEQFF.

This chain connects TRBV5-1 to TRBJ2-5; the D is unclear. Germline V gene data show CDR1 as SGHRS and CDR2 as YFSETQ. V lost 1 base and J lost 4, with 8 bases in between. This CDR3 is 13 amino acids long. The DNA of the CDR3 is TGCGCCAGCAGCTTGAACCCCGGAGAGACCCAGTACTTC. Translation gives CASSLNPGETQYF. The full variable domain, completed using reference TRBV5-1 and TRBJ2-5, is KAGVTQTPRYLIKTRGQQVTLSCSPISGHRSVSWYQQTPGQGLQFLFEYFSETQRNKGNFPGRFSGRQFSNSRSEMNVSTLELGDSALYLCASSLNPGETQYFGPGTRLLVL.